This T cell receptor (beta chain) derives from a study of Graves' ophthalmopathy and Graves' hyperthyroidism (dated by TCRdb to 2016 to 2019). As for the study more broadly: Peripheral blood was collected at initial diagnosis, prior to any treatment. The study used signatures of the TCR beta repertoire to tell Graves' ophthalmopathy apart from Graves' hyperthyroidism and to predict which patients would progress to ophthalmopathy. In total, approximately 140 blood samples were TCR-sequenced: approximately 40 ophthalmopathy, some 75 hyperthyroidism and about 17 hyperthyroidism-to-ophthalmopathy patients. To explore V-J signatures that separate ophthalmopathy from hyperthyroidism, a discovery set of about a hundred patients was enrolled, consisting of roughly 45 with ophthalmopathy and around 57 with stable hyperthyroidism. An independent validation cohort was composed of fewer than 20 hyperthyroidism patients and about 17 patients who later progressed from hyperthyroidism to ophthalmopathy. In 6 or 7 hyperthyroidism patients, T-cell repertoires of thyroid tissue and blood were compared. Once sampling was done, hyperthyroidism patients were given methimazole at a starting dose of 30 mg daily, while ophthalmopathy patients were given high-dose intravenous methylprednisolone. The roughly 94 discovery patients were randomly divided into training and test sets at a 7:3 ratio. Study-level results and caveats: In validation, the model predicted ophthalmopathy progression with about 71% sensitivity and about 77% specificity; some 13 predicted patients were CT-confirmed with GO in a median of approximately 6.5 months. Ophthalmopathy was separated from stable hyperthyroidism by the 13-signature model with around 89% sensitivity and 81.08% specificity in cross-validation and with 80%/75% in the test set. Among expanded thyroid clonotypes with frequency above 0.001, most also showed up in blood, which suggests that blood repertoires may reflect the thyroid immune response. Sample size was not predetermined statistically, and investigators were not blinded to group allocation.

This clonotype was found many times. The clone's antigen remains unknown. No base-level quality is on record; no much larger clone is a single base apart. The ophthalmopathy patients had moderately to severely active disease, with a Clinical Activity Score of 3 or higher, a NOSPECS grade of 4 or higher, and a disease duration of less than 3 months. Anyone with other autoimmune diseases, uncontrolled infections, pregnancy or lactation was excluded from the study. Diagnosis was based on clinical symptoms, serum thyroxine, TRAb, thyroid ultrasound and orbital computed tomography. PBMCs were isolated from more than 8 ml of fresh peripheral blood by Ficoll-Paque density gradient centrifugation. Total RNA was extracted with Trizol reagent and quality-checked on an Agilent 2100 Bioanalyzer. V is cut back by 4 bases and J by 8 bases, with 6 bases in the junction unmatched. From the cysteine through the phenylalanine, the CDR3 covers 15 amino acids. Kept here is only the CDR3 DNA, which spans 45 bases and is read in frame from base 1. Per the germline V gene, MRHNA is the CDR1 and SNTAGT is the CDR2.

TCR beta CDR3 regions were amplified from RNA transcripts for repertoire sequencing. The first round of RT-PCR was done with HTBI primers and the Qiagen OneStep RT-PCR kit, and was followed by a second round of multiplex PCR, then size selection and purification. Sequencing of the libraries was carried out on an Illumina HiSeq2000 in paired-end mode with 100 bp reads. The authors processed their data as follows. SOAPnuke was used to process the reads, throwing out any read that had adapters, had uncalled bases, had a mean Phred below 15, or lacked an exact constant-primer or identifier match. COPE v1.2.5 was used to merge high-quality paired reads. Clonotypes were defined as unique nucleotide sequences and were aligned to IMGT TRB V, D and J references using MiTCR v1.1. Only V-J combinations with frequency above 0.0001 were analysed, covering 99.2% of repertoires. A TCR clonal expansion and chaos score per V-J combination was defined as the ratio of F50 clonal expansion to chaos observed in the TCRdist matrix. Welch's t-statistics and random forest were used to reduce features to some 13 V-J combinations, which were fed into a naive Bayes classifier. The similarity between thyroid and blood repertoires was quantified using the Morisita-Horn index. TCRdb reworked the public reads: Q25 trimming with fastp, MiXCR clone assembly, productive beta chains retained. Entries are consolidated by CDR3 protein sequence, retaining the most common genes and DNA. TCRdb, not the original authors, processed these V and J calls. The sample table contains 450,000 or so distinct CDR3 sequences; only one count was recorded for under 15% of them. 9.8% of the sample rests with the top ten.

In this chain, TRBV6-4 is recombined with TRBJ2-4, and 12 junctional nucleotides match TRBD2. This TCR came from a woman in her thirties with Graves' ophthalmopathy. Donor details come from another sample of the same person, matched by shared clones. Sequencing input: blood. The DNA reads TGTGCCAGCAGTGGGTCGACTAGCGGGAGTTACATTCAGTACTTC. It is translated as CASSGSTSGSYIQYF.